One sample yielded the 31 T cell receptor beta chains listed below, sequenced in a study of breast tumors, draining lymph nodes, adjacent tissues. TCRdb passed the multiplex PCR reads through MiXCR, listing each CDR3 protein once. The sample lists just over 30,000 distinct CDR3 sequences; 63% were seen once. The sample taken for sequencing was breast tumor tissue. All receptors derive from a female donor with breast cancer. Some clones in this sample may be carry-over from other donors' samples.

At least ten counts were recorded for this clonotype. This could be a read error, since a much larger clone is one nucleotide away. This sequence joins TRBV6-6 and TRBJ1-2, with D unclear. With 6 bases removed from V and 8 bases from J, the gap between germline ends came to 16 bases. Germline V gives CDR1 MNHNY, CDR2 SVGAGI (reference sequence). The CDR3 runs to 13 residues. CDR3 residues: CASRRRKGEGYTF. For the CDR3, the DNA is TGTGCCAGCAGGCGCAGGAAGGGCGAGGGCTACACCTTC.

Concerning this clonotype: A read error may account for a junction end that differs from germline. The V and J genes are TRBV5-8 and TRBJ2-3; D tentatively reads TRBD1 or TRBD2 (6 bases each). Germline V gene sequence: CDR1 SGHTS, CDR2 YDEGEE. CDR3 length: 14 residues. The CDR3 protein is CASSFGGGTDTQYF. The CDR3 DNA reads as TGCGCCAGCAGCTTTGGAGGGGGGACAGATACGCAGTATTTT. The variable domain in full, completed from reference TRBV5-8 and TRBJ2-3, reads EAGVTQSPTHLIKTRGQQATLRCSPISGHTSVYWYQQALGLGLQFLLWYDEGEERNRGNFPPRFSGRQFPNYSSELNVNALELEDSALYLCASSFGGGTDTQYFGPGTRLTVL.

By sample fraction, this clonotype is medium-sized. The V and J genes are TRBV7-9 and TRBJ2-7; D possibly corresponds to TRBD1 (7 bases). The CDR3 is 12 residues long. CDR1 and CDR2 from the germline V gene are SEHNR and FQNEAQ (reference sequence). The CDR3 loop is CATRGVAYEQYF. The CDR3 DNA reads as TGTGCTACCAGGGGGGTCGCCTACGAGCAGTACTTC.

This chain uses TRBV7-2 with TRBJ2-1; TRBD2 matches at 15 bases. V dropped 1 base and J dropped 7; count of bases not matched to a gene: 2. Germline-derived CDR1 and CDR2 are SGHTA and FQGNSA. The CDR3 totals 16 residues. The CDR3 bases are TGTGCCAGCAGCTTAGGAGGGACTAGCGGGAGGAATGAGCAGTTCTTC. Translating gives CASSLGGTSGRNEQFF.

This chain links TRBV30 with TRBJ2-7, with D unclear. The CDR3 is 12 residues long. The germline CDR1 and CDR2 sequences are GTSNPN and SVGIG (reference sequence). V was cut by 0 bases and J by 3 bases, with 6 bases left in between. In DNA, the CDR3 is TGTGCCTGGAGTGTGGGTGACTACGAGCAGTACTTC. Its protein is CAWSVGDYEQYF.

The chain is built from TRBV11-2 and TRBJ1-2; 9 bases map to TRBD1. The CDR3 spans 14 residues. V gave up 5 bases and J gave up 6 bases; unmatched junction bases: 7. The germline gives CDR1 SGHAT, CDR2 FQNNGV. Written as DNA, the CDR3 is TGTGCCAGCAGCCCGGGACAGGGCTTGAATGGCTACACCTTC. Amino acid sequence: CASSPGQGLNGYTF.

The rearrangement links TRBV20-1 to TRBJ2-7, with D perhaps being TRBD1 or TRBD2 (5 bases each). Trimming stripped 4 bases from V and 0 bases from J, with 13 bases between. The CDR3 length is 14 residues. From germline, CDR1 is DFQATT and CDR2 SNEGSKA (reference sequence). CDR3 amino acids: CSATRDGDSYEQYF. The CDR3 DNA sequence: TGCAGTGCTACTCGGGACGGCGACTCCTACGAGCAGTACTTC.

The J gene is TRBJ1-1, the V gene TRBV2; D is unclear. CDR1 and CDR2 (germline): SNHLY, FYNNEI. The CDR3 has 18 amino acids. V lost 1 base to trimming and J lost 4 bases, with 22 bases between them. The CDR3 DNA sequence: TGTGCCAGCAGTGAAGATGCTCCGGGCCCCGGGGTGGGCACTGAAGCTTTCTTT. Residues: CASSEDAPGPGVGTEAFF.

This clonotype came up many times. A much more abundant neighbour one base away suggests this may be a read error. The chain recombines TRBV6-5 with TRBJ1-2; the D gene is possibly TRBD1 (6 bases). This CDR3 has 13 amino acids. The V gene's germline CDR1 is MNHEY and CDR2 SVGAGI. Trimming cost V 5 bases and J 4 bases, with 11 bases left between them. In nucleotides, the CDR3 is TGTGCCAGCAGTCACAGGGTTTTCTATGGCTACACCTTC. Translation gives CASSHRVFYGYTF.

Comment on this clonotype: Compared with germline, one end of the junction differs, possibly owing to a read error. The chain recombines TRBV7-8 with TRBJ2-7, with a tentative D call TRBD2 (5 bases). The CDR3 is 15 amino acids. Germline V gene lookup returns CDR1 SGHVS and CDR2 FQNEAQ. CDR3 coding DNA: TGCGCCAGCAGCTTGGGCCCAGCGGACTCCTACGAGCAGTACTTC. This gives the protein CASSLGPADSYEQYF.

This chain links TRBV20-1 with TRBJ1-3; D ambiguous. Germline lookup yields CDR1 DFQATT and CDR2 SNEGSKA (reference sequence). The CDR3 totals 14 residues. V lost 1 base and J lost 4, with 11 bases in between. This chain's CDR3 is CSARAPWSGNTIYF. CDR3 sequence (DNA): TGCAGTGCTAGAGCCCCCTGGTCCGGAAACACCATATATTTT.

This clonotype was seen a single time. The V call is TRBV12-3 or TRBV12-4, the J call TRBJ1-5; 7 positions agree with TRBD1. This CDR3 contains 13 residues. V shed 3 bases and J 5 bases; nucleotides not matched to a gene: 1. In DNA form, the CDR3 reads TGTGCCAGCAGTTTGCAGGGGGATCAGCCCCAGCATTTT. Translation gives CASSLQGDQPQHF.

This chain links TRBV5-1 with TRBJ2-1; 9 bases map to TRBD2. Trimming took 2 bases from V and 3 from J; bases not matched to a gene: 9. There are 17 residues in the CDR3. Germline V CDR1 and CDR2: SGHRS, YFSETQ. The CDR3 here is CASSLVPSGDYYNEQFF. CDR3 sequence (DNA): TGCGCCAGCAGCTTAGTGCCTAGCGGGGACTACTACAATGAGCAGTTCTTC.

This clonotype qualifies as medium-sized. The chain joins TRBV18 to TRBJ2-7, with no clear D. Trimming pared 3 bases from V and 2 bases from J, leaving 5 bases between. This CDR3 comprises 12 residues. Germline CDR1 reads KGHSH; CDR2 reads LQKENI. In nucleotides, the CDR3 is TGTGCCAGCTCACCCACCGCCTACGAGCAGTACTTC. Its protein product is CASSPTAYEQYF.

This clonotype occurred many times. The chain uses TRBV7-9 and TRBJ2-1, with D maybe TRBD2 (5 bases). There are 15 residues in the CDR3. Trimming removed 5 bases from V and 0 bases from J, with 11 bases in between. Per the germline V gene, CDR1 is SEHNR and CDR2 is FQNEAQ (reference sequence). The CDR3 sequence: CASSPSSRSYNEQFF. The DNA for the CDR3 is TGTGCCAGCAGCCCTTCTAGCCGCTCCTACAATGAGCAGTTCTTC. Full variable domain (rest looked up from reference TRBV7-9 and TRBJ2-1): DTGVSQNPRHKITKRGQNVTFRCDPISEHNRLYWYRQTLGQGPEFLTYFQNEAQLEKSRLLSDRFSAERPKGSFSTLEIQRTEQGDSAMYLCASSPSSRSYNEQFFGPGTRLTVL.

This clonotype was seen at least ten times. This may arise from a read error, as a much more abundant clone is one base away. The CDR3 carries no conserved terminal phenylalanine or tryptophan, so it likely arises from a read error. The chain is built from TRBV9 and TRBJ1-2; no definite D call. The CDR3 consists of 13 residues. V was trimmed by 4 bases and J by 8 bases, leaving 15 bases between them. The germline V gene has CDR1 SGDLS and CDR2 YYNGEE. In DNA, the CDR3 is TGTGCCAGCAGCCCAGGAAATGACTTCGGCTACACCTCC. Protein sequence: CASSPGNDFGYTS.

This clonotype was seen once. The chain uses TRBV29-1 and TRBJ1-4; D is undetermined. CDR1 SQVTM and CDR2 ANQGSEA come from the germline V gene. The CDR3 spans 13 residues. Trimming removed 2 bases from V and 8 bases from J, with 12 bases in between. For the CDR3, the DNA is TGCAGCGTTGAATGGCAGTCAAGCGAAAAACTGTTTTTT. Encoded protein: CSVEWQSSEKLFF.

The chain is built from TRBV9 and TRBJ2-1; D call uncertain. V lost 2 bases to trimming and J lost 6 bases, with 21 bases between them. This CDR3 contains 17 residues. Germline CDR1 and CDR2: SGDLS and YYNGEE. The CDR3 is CASSVEDNWAKTNEQFF. The CDR3 coding sequence is TGTGCCAGCAGCGTTGAAGATAATTGGGCTAAAACCAATGAGCAGTTCTTC.

This clonotype was detected many times. This sequence joins TRBV12-3 or TRBV12-4 and TRBJ1-3; 7 positions agree with TRBD1. The CDR3 totals 14 residues. The junction had 5 bases not matched to a gene; V was cut back by 5 bases and J by 4 bases. The CDR3 nucleotides read TGTGCCAGCAGTCTCCAGGGGGGCGGAAACACCATATATTTT. It yields the protein CASSLQGGGNTIYF.

The chain is built from TRBV24-1 and TRBJ2-3, with 13 positions matching TRBD2. Looked up from germline, CDR1 is KGHDR and CDR2 is SFDVKD. The CDR3 totals 15 residues. V trimming: 7 bases; J trimming: 6 bases; junction bases outside the gene matches: 6. The CDR3 nucleotides are TGTGCCACCAGGGGGACTAGCGGGATGGGGGATACGCAGTATTTT. This sequence encodes CATRGTSGMGDTQYF.

V and J are TRBV7-8 and TRBJ1-6; no definite D call. In germline, CDR1 is SGHVS, CDR2 FQNEAQ. Trimming pared 6 bases from V and 7 bases from J, leaving 7 bases between. The CDR3 contains 12 residues. CDR3 DNA: TGTGCCAGCAGTTCTACCAATTCACCCCTCCACTTT. Amino acid sequence: CASSSTNSPLHF.

V and J are TRBV19 and TRBJ2-7; 10 bases are shared with TRBD1. Germline CDR1 LNHDA, CDR2 SQIVND (reference sequence). V gave up 4 bases and J gave up 6 bases; unmatched junction bases: 3. The CDR3 consists of 13 residues. CDR3 in amino acids: CASSRDRGGEQYF. The CDR3 nucleotides are TGTGCCAGTAGTAGGGACAGGGGCGGCGAGCAGTACTTC.

The rearrangement uses TRBV12-3 or TRBV12-4 and TRBJ2-1, with 10 positions matching TRBD2. V trimming: 4 bases; J trimming: 6 bases; junction bases outside the gene matches: 6. The CDR3 is made up of 15 amino acids. The DNA of the CDR3 is TGTGCCAGCAGTTCGGGAGCGGGAGGGCCCAATGAGCAGTTCTTC. As protein: CASSSGAGGPNEQFF.

The CDR3 coding sequence is TGTGCCAGCAGTTTAAGCGGGGGAACCTACGAGCAGTACTTC. Its protein is CASSLSGGTYEQYF. This rearrangement joins TRBV28 to TRBJ2-7; 8 positions match TRBD2. The CDR3 covers 14 residues. V was clipped by 2 bases and J by 2 bases; unmatched bases: 2. Germline assignment: CDR1 MDHEN and CDR2 SYDVKM.

This chain uses TRBV4-1 with TRBJ1-6; 9 positions match TRBD1. CDR3 length equals 18 residues. The junction had 6 bases not matched to a gene; V was cut back by 0 bases and J by 3 bases. Germline CDR1 and CDR2: MGHRA and YSYEKL. CDR3 region: CASSQDTSDRGYNSPLHF. The CDR3 bases are TGCGCCAGCAGCCAAGATACCTCGGACAGGGGCTATAATTCACCCCTCCACTTT.

This clonotype was counted a single time. A read error is likely, as this CDR3 ends without the conserved phenylalanine or tryptophan. The chain employs TRBV24-1 and TRBJ2-7; 11 nucleotides align to TRBD1. Per the germline V gene, CDR1 is KGHDR and CDR2 is SFDVKD. The CDR3 is 17 amino acids. With 4 bases clipped from V and 10 bases from J, the junction kept 17 bases outside the gene matches. The CDR3 sequence: CATSDIEERTGGRDQYS. The CDR3 bases are TGTGCCACCAGTGACATTGAAGAACGGACAGGGGGCCGGGACCAGTACTCC.

Judged by abundance, this clonotype is medium-sized. The chain couples TRBV25-1 to TRBJ2-2; tentatively, D is TRBD1 (6 bases). The germline CDR1 and CDR2 sequences are MGHDK and SYGVNS. The V end lost 1 base, the J end lost 6 bases, and 9 bases lay between the germline ends. The CDR3 consists of 14 residues. CDR3 in amino acids: CASSESGEAGELFF. The CDR3 bases are TGTGCCAGCAGTGAATCAGGGGAAGCCGGGGAGCTGTTTTTT.

Judged by abundance, this clonotype is medium-sized (0.01 to 0.1%). This chain uses TRBV2 with TRBJ2-1; 9 positions match TRBD2. Unmatched junction bases numbered 6, after V lost 6 bases and J lost 3 bases. The CDR3 is made up of 15 amino acids. The V gene's germline CDR1 is SNHLY and CDR2 FYNNEI. The CDR3 coding sequence is TGTGCCAGCAGCCCCGGGACTAGCAGCTACAATGAGCAGTTCTTC. Amino acids: CASSPGTSSYNEQFF.

The table lists this clonotype with many counts. A read error may be the cause here, since a much bigger clone is one base away. This chain joins TRBV6-1 and TRBJ2-7; D may be TRBD2 (6 bases). The CDR3 is 14 residues long. The germline V and J ends were trimmed by 5 bases and 2 bases, with 13 bases remaining between them. Per the germline V gene, CDR1 is MNHNS and CDR2 is SASEGT. CDR3 protein: CASSQTDYTYEQYF. DNA of the CDR3: TGTGCCAGCAGTCAAACGGACTACACCTACGAGCAGTACTTC.

The rearrangement uses TRBV15 and TRBJ2-3; 13 positions match TRBD2. The CDR3 spans 22 residues. Germline trimming cut 1 base from V and 4 bases from J; bases unmatched to any gene: 20. Germline V gene lookup returns CDR1 LNHNV and CDR2 YYDKDF (reference sequence). This chain's CDR3 is CATSRAPDGTPGLAGLPDTQYF. CDR3 sequence (DNA): TGTGCCACCAGCAGAGCACCCGACGGTACCCCGGGACTAGCGGGATTGCCAGATACGCAGTATTTT.

This clonotype was counted a few times. This chain connects TRBV7-9 to TRBJ2-3, with 9 bases fitting TRBD2. Germline V CDR1 and CDR2: SEHNR, FQNEAQ (reference sequence). This CDR3 region has 17 residues. V was pared by 7 bases and J by 3 bases, with 14 bases of the junction left unmatched. The CDR3 bases are TGTGCCAGCACCCCCGGGAAGATTAGCGGGGGAACAGATACGCAGTATTTT. This sequence encodes CASTPGKISGGTDTQYF. The complete variable domain, with remaining parts taken from reference TRBV7-9 and TRBJ2-3, reads DTGVSQNPRHKITKRGQNVTFRCDPISEHNRLYWYRQTLGQGPEFLTYFQNEAQLEKSRLLSDRFSAERPKGSFSTLEIQRTEQGDSAMYLCASTPGKISGGTDTQYFGPGTRLTVL.